Listed below are T cell receptor beta chains from one sample, sequenced in a study of lymphopenia after photon versus proton radiotherapy. The protocol was immunoSEQ multiplex PCR, while the TCRdb copy is restricted to in-frame clones and leaves out a portion. The data hold fewer than 70,000 clones, with over 70% observed a single time. This specimen consisted of peripheral blood, obtained from a patient treated with proton-based radiotherapy. The receptors here all came from a man older than 75 with esophageal cancer. Both conserved end residues are part of each CDR3. A D gene is named only where the DNA matches it firmly. For some rows the clone size is stated as once, few or many, or as a class when expanded; others skip it.

>TRBJ2-3|.|.|13|TRBV7-9
TGTGCCGCTCCATTGGAGAACACAGATACGCAGTATTTT
CAAPLENTDTQYF
>TRBJ1-4|.|.|15|TRBV5-6
TGTGCCAGCACCCGCCGAGGGGTCCCGGCTGAAAAACTGTTTTTT
CASTRRGVPAEKLFF
>TRBJ1-1|once|.|17|TRBV7-2
TGTGCCAGCAGCTTAGCGGGGACATTTAGCATGAACACTGAAGCTTTCTTT
CASSLAGTFSMNTEAFF
>TRBJ2-2|few|.|12|TRBV19
TGTGCCAGTAGTACAGGGGCCGGGGAGCTGTTTTTT
CASSTGAGELFF
>TRBJ2-1|.|.|15|TRBV5-4
TGTGCCAGCAGCCCTAACTGGAGTTCCGACAATGAGCAGTTCTTC
CASSPNWSSDNEQFF
>TRBJ1-2|.|TRBD1|14|TRBV7-6
TGTGCCAGCAGCGCCTTGGGACAGTCTTATGGCTACACCTTC
CASSALGQSYGYTF
>TRBJ2-1|.|.|14|TRBV7-8
TGTGCCAGCAGCCGGTACCGGACGGACAATGAGCAGTTCTTC
CASSRYRTDNEQFF
>TRBJ1-2|.|TRBD1|14|TRBV19
TGTGCCAGTAGTATGGGCAGGGGGTTTTATGGCTACACCTTC
CASSMGRGFYGYTF
>TRBJ2-3|.|.|16|TRBV4-2
TGTGCCAGCAGCCATAGCGGCAACAGGGACACAGATACGCAGTATTTT
CASSHSGNRDTDTQYF
>TRBJ2-1|.|.|15|TRBV4-1
TGCGCCAGCAGCCAAGATAGAGGCTCCTACAATGAGCAGTTCTTC
CASSQDRGSYNEQFF
>TRBJ2-1|.|TRBD2|19|TRBV15
TGTGCCACCAGCAGAGATCGTGGGACTAGCGGGAAGAAAGTCAATGAGCAGTTCTTC
CATSRDRGTSGKKVNEQFF
>TRBJ1-1|.|.|15|TRBV6-5
TGTGCCAGCAGTTACTTATACCGGGAGAACACTGAAGCTTTCTTT
CASSYLYRENTEAFF
>TRBJ2-3|few|.|14|TRBV7-7
TGTGCTAGCAGCTTAGACTGGCGCACAGATACGCAGTATTTT
CASSLDWRTDTQYF
>TRBJ1-4|.|.|16|TRBV6-6
TGTGCCAGCAGTTACCCAGGAGGGGCAACTAATGAAAAACTGTTTTTT
CASSYPGGATNEKLFF
>TRBJ1-1|.|.|9|TRBV19
TGTGCCAGTAGTATTAAAGCTTTCTTT
CASSIKAFF
>TRBJ2-2|.|.|15|TRBV4-3
TGCGCCAGCAGCCTGGGATTGGAGTCACCCGGGGAGCTGTTTTTT
CASSLGLESPGELFF
>TRBJ2-1|.|TRBD1|16|TRBV7-9
TGTGCCAGCAGCCAGGGGGCGTTGACTGTTAACAATGAGCAGTTCTTC
CASSQGALTVNNEQFF
>TRBJ2-1|few|TRBD2|16|TRBV7-9
TGTGCCAGCAGCCCTCGAGGCCGGGACTACGACAATGAGCAGTTCTTC
CASSPRGRDYDNEQFF